Presented here are 19 T cell receptor beta chains from one specimen sequenced in a study of cytotoxic CD8 clonotypes in ibrutinib-treated CLL. The method was immunoSEQ multiplex PCR; TCRdb's version includes in-frame clones alone and lacks a portion of them. The repertoire consists of around 52,000 clones, with over 55% occurring once and the leading ten covering over 20%. Source: PBMCs, taken after 24 months of ibrutinib treatment. The receptors stem from a human donor with chronic lymphocytic leukemia.

This clone was seen more than once but under ten times. J is TRBJ1-2 and V is TRBV6-5; no clear D. The length of the CDR3 is 14 residues. Germline loops: CDR1 MNHEY, CDR2 SVGAGI. The V end lost 2 bases, the J end lost 1 base, and 8 bases lay between the germline ends. The CDR3 region is CASSYQQVNYGYTF. DNA of the CDR3: TGTGCCAGCAGTTACCAGCAGGTTAACTATGGCTACACCTTC.

Here the CDR3 DNA reads TGTGCCAGCGGGGCAGTCAATGAGCAGTTCTTC. It is translated as CASGAVNEQFF. This chain uses TRBV9 with TRBJ2-1, with a possible D match to TRBD1 (5 bases). Germline assignment: CDR1 SGDLS and CDR2 YYNGEE. V gave up 7 bases and J gave up 6 bases, with 8 bases separating them. This CDR3 contains 11 residues.

The chain is built from TRBV11-2 and TRBJ2-3; D is perhaps TRBD2 (6 bases). This CDR3 comprises 14 residues. V was trimmed by 8 bases and J by 1 base, leaving 13 bases between them. Looked up from germline, CDR1 is SGHAT and CDR2 is FQNNGV. CDR3 sequence (DNA): TGTGCCAGCGGGGACTGGTGGGGCACAGATACGCAGTATTTT. Its translation: CASGDWWGTDTQYF.

CDR3 in DNA: TGTGCCAGCAGTACGATCTTGGGCTACACCTTC. This translates into CASSTILGYTF. The gene calls are TRBV6-1 and TRBJ1-2; D is unresolved. V lost 5 bases, J lost 8 bases, and 9 bases lay in between. The CDR3 spans 11 residues. Germline V gene sequence: CDR1 MNHNS, CDR2 SASEGT.

CDR3 loop: CATSRERQGNSPLHF. The CDR3 coding sequence is TGTGCCACCAGCAGAGAAAGACAGGGGAATTCACCCCTCCACTTT. This chain connects TRBV15 to TRBJ1-6; TRBD1 aligns across 8 bases. This CDR3 comprises 15 residues. Unmatched junction bases numbered 2, after V lost 0 bases and J lost 7 bases. CDR1 LNHNV and CDR2 YYDKDF come from the germline V gene (reference sequence).

V usage is TRBV2 and J usage is TRBJ2-1; no clear D. The CDR3 loop spans 14 amino acids. V was shortened by 1 base and J by 8 bases, with 12 bases between the two germline ends. Germline V gene sequence: CDR1 SNHLY, CDR2 FYNNEI. CDR3 DNA sequence: TGTGCCAGCAGTGAAGTGGTCCCTTCGGATGAGCAGTTCTTC. It translates to CASSEVVPSDEQFF. The full variable domain, completed using reference TRBV2 and TRBJ2-1, is EPEVTQTPSHQVTQMGQEVILRCVPISNHLYFYWYRQILGQKVEFLVSFYNNEISEKSEIFDDQFSVERPDGSNFTLKIRSTKLEDSAMYFCASSEVVPSDEQFFGPGTRLTVL.

V and J are TRBV19 and TRBJ2-1, with 8 nucleotides matching TRBD1. This CDR3 contains 15 residues. The V gene end was trimmed by 3 bases and the J gene end by 10 bases; junction bases not matched to a gene: 11. Looked up from germline, CDR1 is LNHDA and CDR2 is SQIVND (reference sequence). For the CDR3, the DNA is TGTGCCAGTAGTATGGTGGACAGGGTCGATGGAGAGCAGTTCTTC. This codes for CASSMVDRVDGEQFF.

The V gene is TRBV6-5, the J gene TRBJ1-1; D is undetermined. This CDR3 comprises 14 residues. Trimming stripped 2 bases from V and 1 base from J, with 8 bases between. The germline CDR1 and CDR2 sequences are MNHEY and SVGAGI. The CDR3 loop is CASSYDPTNTEAFF. Here the CDR3 DNA reads TGTGCCAGCAGTTACGACCCAACGAACACTGAAGCTTTCTTT.

The chain couples TRBV5-5 to TRBJ1-2; D might be TRBD1 (5 bases). V shed 1 base and J shed 2 bases, with 6 bases lying between them. Germline-derived CDR1 and CDR2 are SGHKS and YYEKEE (reference sequence). The CDR3 consists of 13 residues. CDR3 loop: CASSLKGNYGYTF. The CDR3 DNA is TGTGCCAGCAGCTTGAAGGGGAACTATGGCTACACCTTC.

This clone is a singleton in its sample. The chain uses TRBV5-5 and TRBJ1-2; 8 positions match TRBD1. Germline lookup yields CDR1 SGHKS and CDR2 YYEKEE (reference sequence). Trimming removed 0 bases from V and 4 bases from J; junction bases left unmatched: 5. There are 15 residues in the CDR3. CDR3 nucleotide sequence: TGTGCCAGCAGCTTGGGCGCAGGGGGCGCCTATGGCTACACCTTC. As protein: CASSLGAGGAYGYTF.

The J gene is TRBJ2-3, the V gene TRBV11-2, with D tentatively TRBD2 (5 bases). CDR3 length: 12 amino acids. V dropped 6 bases and J dropped 3 bases, with 7 bases sitting between them. Germline V gene sequence: CDR1 SGHAT, CDR2 FQNNGV. The CDR3 sequence: CASSSGTDTQYF. CDR3 DNA sequence: TGTGCCAGCAGTTCGGGGACAGATACGCAGTATTTT.

The chain combines TRBV5-1 with TRBJ2-5; D perhaps matches TRBD1 (6 bases). V was trimmed by 2 bases and J by 5 bases, leaving 16 bases between them. This CDR3 is 15 amino acids long. CDR1 and CDR2 (germline): SGHRS, YFSETQ. In DNA form, the CDR3 reads TGCGCCAGCAGCTTCGGCCAGGGCACAGGGGAGACCCAGTACTTC. Translation gives CASSFGQGTGETQYF.

The rearrangement uses TRBV28 and TRBJ1-4; 9 positions match TRBD1. The CDR3 contains 18 residues. The germline V gene has CDR1 MDHEN and CDR2 SYDVKM. V lost 6 bases and J lost 4; bases outside the gene matches: 15. CDR3 protein: CASRAPGQGLYSNEKLFF. The CDR3 region has the DNA TGTGCCAGCAGGGCCCCGGGACAGGGCCTTTATAGTAATGAAAAACTGTTTTTT.

The V gene is TRBV10-3, the J gene TRBJ2-2, with D possibly matching TRBD1 (6 bases). The germline CDR1 and CDR2 sequences are ENHRY and SYGVKD. The ends were cut back, 11 bases at V and 2 bases at J, with 15 bases in the middle. CDR3 length: 14 residues. The CDR3 here is CAATDRPNTGELFF. The CDR3 nucleotides read TGTGCCGCGACGGACAGACCTAACACCGGGGAGCTGTTTTTT.

The rearrangement links TRBV5-8 to TRBJ2-1, with D unresolved. CDR1 is SGHTS and CDR2 is YDEGEE in the germline V gene. The CDR3 is 8 amino acids. Trimming took 4 bases from V and 13 from J, leaving 3 bases between them. The CDR3 DNA reads as TGTGCCAGCAGCCCACAGTTCTTC. Its protein product is CASSPQFF.

The rearrangement joins TRBV29-1 to TRBJ2-1; D remains unclear. This CDR3 comprises 14 residues. Germline V gives CDR1 SQVTM, CDR2 ANQGSEA. With 4 bases removed from V and 0 bases from J, the gap between germline ends came to 10 bases. The CDR3 nucleotides are TGCAGCGTTGGGTTGGGCAGCTCCTACAATGAGCAGTTCTTC. Amino acids: CSVGLGSSYNEQFF.

This clone was counted at least ten times. The chain has TRBV29-1 and TRBJ2-1; D remains ambiguous. Germline values: CDR1 SQVTM, CDR2 ANQGSEA. Trimming stripped 4 bases from V and 5 bases from J, with 9 bases between. The CDR3 extends over 12 amino acids. The CDR3 protein is CSVGSADNEQFF. The DNA of the CDR3 is TGCAGCGTTGGCTCCGCCGACAATGAGCAGTTCTTC.

The chain links TRBV11-3 to TRBJ1-2; D is unresolved. The CDR3 has 11 residues. V was clipped by 6 bases and J by 7 bases, with 9 bases between them. Germline-derived CDR1 and CDR2 are SGHNT and YENEEA. The CDR3 protein is CASSGRFGYTF. DNA of the CDR3: TGTGCCAGCAGTGGCCGGTTTGGCTACACCTTC.

The chain is built from TRBV6-5 and TRBJ1-5; 11 bases align to TRBD1. CDR3 size: 14 residues. Germline lookup yields CDR1 MNHEY and CDR2 SVGAGI. Unmatched junction bases numbered 1, after V lost 5 bases and J lost 4 bases. Here the CDR3 DNA reads TGTGCCAGCAGTGGGACAGGGGGAAATCAGCCCCAGCATTTT. Its protein product is CASSGTGGNQPQHF.